The 32 T cell receptor beta chains below all came from one sample that was sequenced in a study of blood T cell repertoires in COVID-19. The data were produced by immunoSEQ multiplex PCR, yet TCRdb's version contains in-frame clones alone and is incomplete. Of under 200,000 clones listed, around two thirds are singletons. What was sequenced was peripheral blood. These receptors were taken from a woman older than 75 with acute or convalescent COVID-19.

V is TRBV10-3 and J is TRBJ1-6; D is unclear. The ends were cut back, 1 base at V and 6 bases at J, with 10 bases in the middle. The CDR3 is 15 residues long. The V gene's germline CDR1 is ENHRY and CDR2 SYGVKD. The CDR3 is CAISEFEQSNSPLHF. DNA for the CDR3: TGTGCCATCAGTGAGTTCGAACAGTCTAATTCACCCCTCCACTTT.

The gene calls are TRBV2 and TRBJ1-3; 8 bases match TRBD1. CDR1 and CDR2 (germline): SNHLY, FYNNEI. Losses at the gene ends were 5 bases for V and 5 bases for J; bases not matched to a gene: 2. The CDR3 is 13 amino acids. CDR3 DNA sequence: TGTGCCAGCAGTACAGGGGGGAGAAACACCATATATTTT. Translating it yields CASSTGGRNTIYF.

This chain links TRBV10-3 with TRBJ2-3; D call uncertain. V lost 3 bases to trimming and J lost 2 bases, with 6 bases between them. The CDR3 is 13 amino acids. Germline values: CDR1 ENHRY, CDR2 SYGVKD. CDR3 DNA sequence: TGTGCCATCAGTGACCCCCACACAGATACGCAGTATTTT. Translation gives CAISDPHTDTQYF.

This clone occurred a few times. DNA for the CDR3: TGCAGCCATGTAGCGGGGGGCACAGATACGCAGTATTTT. Translating it yields CSHVAGGTDTQYF. The chain links TRBV29-1 to TRBJ2-3, with 9 bases fitting TRBD2. Germline CDR1 is SQVTM and CDR2 is ANQGSEA. The CDR3 totals 13 residues. The J segment lost 1 base and the V segment lost 8 bases, leaving 4 bases of the junction unmatched.

The chain carries TRBV18 and TRBJ1-1; TRBD1 might be the D (6 bases). The length of the CDR3 is 13 residues. The ends were cut back, 4 bases at V and 3 bases at J, with 9 bases in the middle. Germline lookup yields CDR1 KGHSH and CDR2 LQKENI. The CDR3 DNA follows: TGTGCCAGCTCACGCGGGGGCGACACTGAAGCTTTCTTT. It encodes CASSRGGDTEAFF.

J is TRBJ2-5 and V is TRBV5-1; 7 bases align to TRBD1. The junction had 10 bases not matched to a gene; V was cut back by 6 bases and J by 5 bases. The CDR3 is 14 residues long. Germline values: CDR1 SGHRS, CDR2 YFSETQ. The CDR3 sequence is CASTPGGEEETQYF. The CDR3 DNA sequence: TGCGCCAGCACCCCAGGGGGAGAGGAGGAGACCCAGTACTTC.

A single count supports this clone. The chain employs TRBV5-1 and TRBJ1-1; D is undetermined. The CDR3 has 12 residues. V dropped 2 bases and J dropped 3 bases, with 5 bases sitting between them. Germline V lookup: CDR1 SGHRS, CDR2 YFSETQ. CDR3: CASSFTDTEAFF. CDR3 nucleotides: TGCGCCAGCAGCTTTACGGACACTGAAGCTTTCTTT. Full variable domain (outside the CDR3, taken from reference TRBV5-1 and TRBJ1-1): KAGVTQTPRYLIKTRGQQVTLSCSPISGHRSVSWYQQTPGQGLQFLFEYFSETQRNKGNFPGRFSGRQFSNSRSEMNVSTLELGDSALYLCASSFTDTEAFFGQGTRLTVV.

The V gene is TRBV11-2, the J gene TRBJ1-4; weak D call: TRBD1 (6 bases). V was pared by 1 base and J by 1 base, with 7 bases between. In germline, CDR1 is SGHAT, CDR2 FQNNGV. This CDR3 is built from 15 residues. The CDR3 region has the DNA TGTGCCAGCAGCTTAGGCAGGGGAACTAATGAAAAACTGTTTTTT. Translation gives CASSLGRGTNEKLFF. The full variable domain, with the rest looked up from reference TRBV11-2 and TRBJ1-4, is EAGVAQSPRYKIIEKRQSVAFWCNPISGHATLYWYQQILGQGPKLLIQFQNNGVVDDSQLPKDRFSAERLKGVDSTLKIQPAKLEDSAVYLCASSLGRGTNEKLFFGSGTQLSVL.

The genes are TRBV30 and TRBJ2-5; 7 nucleotides match TRBD1. The V gene end was trimmed by 3 bases and the J gene end by 5 bases; junction bases not matched to a gene: 9. Per germline, CDR1 GTSNPN and CDR2 SVGIG (reference sequence). CDR3 length: 14 residues. CDR3: CAWREQGNTETQYF. The CDR3 nucleotides read TGTGCCTGGAGGGAACAGGGGAATACGGAGACCCAGTACTTC.

The V gene is TRBV9, the J gene TRBJ1-4; 11 bases line up with TRBD1. The CDR3 covers 18 residues. Looked up from germline, CDR1 is SGDLS and CDR2 is YYNGEE. V lost 2 bases, J lost 0 bases, and 6 bases stayed unmatched. The CDR3 protein is CASSVAGTGGSTNEKLFF. CDR3 nucleotide sequence: TGTGCCAGCAGCGTGGCAGGGACAGGGGGTTCAACTAATGAAAAACTGTTTTTT. Together with reference TRBV9 and TRBJ1-4, the CDR3 gives the full variable domain: DSGVTQTPKHLITATGQRVTLRCSPRSGDLSVYWYQQSLDQGLQFLIQYYNGEERAKGNILERFSAQQFPDLHSELNLSSLELGDSALYFCASSVAGTGGSTNEKLFFGSGTQLSVL.

The chain is built from TRBV6-1 and TRBJ2-7; TRBD2 matches 14 bases. Germline V lookup: CDR1 MNHNS, CDR2 SASEGT. The CDR3 loop spans 15 amino acids. The J segment lost 3 bases and the V segment lost 3 bases, leaving 1 base of the junction unmatched. The CDR3 spells CASSEGLAGVYEQYF. The CDR3 DNA follows: TGTGCCAGCAGTGAGGGACTAGCGGGAGTCTACGAGCAGTACTTC.

The chain is built from TRBV12-3 or TRBV12-4 and TRBJ1-5; D call uncertain. V was shortened by 5 bases and J by 6 bases, with 8 bases between the two germline ends. This CDR3 is built from 12 residues. The CDR3 loop is CASSLPSQPQHF. The CDR3, as DNA: TGTGCCAGCAGTCTTCCGAGTCAGCCCCAGCATTTT.

This chain links TRBV11-2 with TRBJ2-7, with D unclear. This CDR3 comprises 11 residues. Germline loops: CDR1 SGHAT, CDR2 FQNNGV. Trimming cost V 5 bases and J 4 bases, with 6 bases left between them. The CDR3 sequence is CASSRGYEQYF. The DNA of the CDR3 is TGTGCCAGCAGCCGAGGATACGAGCAGTACTTC.

The V gene is TRBV5-8, the J gene TRBJ1-2; TRBD1 might be the D (5 bases). CDR1 and CDR2 from the germline V gene are SGHTS and YDEGEE. V was clipped by 5 bases and J by 5 bases, with 16 bases between them. The CDR3 is made up of 14 amino acids. The CDR3 region has the DNA TGTGCCAGCAGGGAGCCGGGACTCGGGTATGGCTACACCTTC. Translated, it gives CASREPGLGYGYTF.

V usage is TRBV6-5 and J usage is TRBJ2-5; D is unclear. CDR3 length: 11 amino acids. Germline-derived CDR1 and CDR2 are MNHEY and SVGAGI. The V end was cut by 2 bases, the J end by 4 bases, with 2 bases between. CDR3 DNA sequence: TGTGCCAGCAGTTACCGAGAGACCCAGTACTTC. As protein: CASSYRETQYF.

In its sample, this clone was seen a few times. The chain has TRBV28 and TRBJ2-2, with D perhaps matching TRBD1 (5 bases). There are 16 residues in the CDR3. V shed 5 bases and J shed 7 bases, with 20 bases lying between them. The germline CDR1 and CDR2 sequences are MDHEN and SYDVKM. The CDR3 is CASSLPRRAQGGELFF. The CDR3 nucleotides read TGTGCCAGCAGTCTCCCTCGACGGGCTCAGGGCGGGGAGCTGTTTTTT.

The chain couples TRBV2 to TRBJ1-5, with 7 bases fitting TRBD1. Germline CDR1 is SNHLY and CDR2 is FYNNEI. The junction had 5 bases not matched to a gene; V was cut back by 6 bases and J by 0 bases. The CDR3 has 15 residues. CDR3 sequence (DNA): TGTGCCAGCAGCGTACAGGGGTATAGCAATCAGCCCCAGCATTTT. This codes for CASSVQGYSNQPQHF.

In nucleotides, the CDR3 is TGTGCCAGCAGGAATGGGCCTACCTACGAGCAGTACTTC. Translated, it gives CASRNGPTYEQYF. V and J are TRBV7-9 and TRBJ2-7; D is undetermined. Trimming took off 6 bases at V and 2 bases at J, with 11 bases between the two ends. CDR3 length: 13 amino acids. Germline V gene sequence: CDR1 SEHNR, CDR2 FQNEAQ (reference sequence).

The chain has TRBV11-2 and TRBJ1-1; D gene uncertain. The CDR3 contains 13 residues. CDR1 SGHAT and CDR2 FQNNGV come from the germline V gene. The V end was cut by 4 bases, the J end by 0 bases, with 6 bases between. Written as DNA, the CDR3 is TGTGCCAGCAGCTATCAAATGAACACTGAAGCTTTCTTT. It translates to CASSYQMNTEAFF.

This clone was counted only a few times. J is TRBJ2-7 and V is TRBV28, with unresolved D. V lost 7 bases and J lost 4, with 14 bases in between. CDR3 length: 13 residues. The V gene's germline CDR1 is MDHEN and CDR2 SYDVKM. CDR3 in amino acids: CASISGTMYEQYF. In nucleotides, the CDR3 is TGTGCCAGCATCTCGGGTACGATGTACGAGCAGTACTTC.

The chain is built from TRBV10-3 and TRBJ2-7; tentatively, D is TRBD1 (7 bases). V lost 3 bases and J lost 1, with 10 bases in between. The CDR3 length is 14 residues. Germline V gene data show CDR1 as ENHRY and CDR2 as SYGVKD. This CDR3 is CAISDQGGSYEQYF. The CDR3 DNA follows: TGTGCCATCAGTGACCAGGGGGGATCCTACGAGCAGTACTTC.

This clone was seen only once. This chain links TRBV7-8 with TRBJ2-2; 7 positions match TRBD1. CDR1 SGHVS and CDR2 FQNEAQ come from the germline V gene. The CDR3 length is 15 residues. V lost 0 bases, J lost 3 bases, and 1 base stayed unmatched. The CDR3 is CASSLAGQHTGELFF. The CDR3, as DNA: TGTGCCAGCAGCTTAGCGGGACAGCACACCGGGGAGCTGTTTTTT.

V usage is TRBV24-1 and J usage is TRBJ2-3, with D hard to call. The V gene lost 3 bases and the J gene lost 3 bases, with 6 bases spanning the gap. There are 13 residues in the CDR3. Germline V CDR1 and CDR2: KGHDR, SFDVKD. The CDR3 DNA follows: TGTGCCACCAGTGATCCCAATACAGATACGCAGTATTTT. Its translation: CATSDPNTDTQYF.

The chain has TRBV28 and TRBJ2-7; a possible D gene is TRBD1 (6 bases). Germline V gene lookup returns CDR1 MDHEN and CDR2 SYDVKM. CDR3 length equals 14 residues. V lost 5 bases, J lost 5 bases, and 16 bases lay in between. The CDR3 DNA follows: TGTGCCAGCAGTCCGGGACACGGGGTCCACGAGCAGTACTTC. It codes for CASSPGHGVHEQYF. Variable domain in full (rest from reference TRBV28 and TRBJ2-7): DVKVTQSSRYLVKRTGEKVFLECVQDMDHENMFWYRQDPGLGLRLIYFSYDVKMKEKGDIPEGYSVSREKKERFSLILESASTNQTSMYLCASSPGHGVHEQYFGPGTRLTVT.

The chain combines TRBV11-3 with TRBJ2-2; D is uncertain. V was shortened by 2 bases and J by 4 bases, with 8 bases between the two germline ends. Germline-derived CDR1 and CDR2 are SGHNT and YENEEA. CDR3 length: 14 residues. The CDR3 region has the DNA TGTGCCAGCAGCTTATTTGACTCCACCGGGGAGCTGTTTTTT. Translating gives CASSLFDSTGELFF.

In this sample, this clone turned up once. The rearrangement joins TRBV5-1 to TRBJ1-6; TRBD1 agrees at 7 bases. Germline V gene data show CDR1 as SGHRS and CDR2 as YFSETQ. The CDR3 is 15 amino acids. Losses at the gene ends were 3 bases for V and 5 bases for J; bases not matched to a gene: 5. As DNA, the CDR3 is TGCGCCAGCAGCTCCTCCGGGACAGATAATTCACCCCTCCACTTT. Protein product: CASSSSGTDNSPLHF.

The gene calls are TRBV6-5 and TRBJ1-1; 9 bases match TRBD1. Germline trimming cut 6 bases from V and 4 bases from J; bases unmatched to any gene: 6. CDR1 is MNHEY and CDR2 is SVGAGI in the germline V gene. This CDR3 comprises 14 residues. The CDR3 loop is CASSPRDRVTEAFF. DNA for the CDR3: TGTGCCAGCAGCCCAAGGGACAGGGTCACTGAAGCTTTCTTT.

V is TRBV18 and J is TRBJ1-2; 7 positions match TRBD1. Germline CDR1 KGHSH, CDR2 LQKENI. V lost 4 bases, J lost 5 bases, and 16 bases stayed unmatched. The CDR3 runs to 17 residues. CDR3 nucleotides: TGTGCCAGCTCACACCCGGGAGCGGGCCAGGGGGGATATGGCTACACCTTC. Translated: CASSHPGAGQGGYGYTF.

The chain joins TRBV28 to TRBJ1-2; 7 bases agree with TRBD1. This CDR3 contains 13 residues. CDR1 is MDHEN and CDR2 is SYDVKM in the germline V gene. With V trimmed by 10 bases and J by 6 bases, 11 bases remained unmatched. CDR3 residues: CATKFRDRDGYTF. In nucleotides, the CDR3 is TGTGCCACCAAATTCCGGGACAGAGATGGCTACACCTTC.

The chain has TRBV27 and TRBJ2-7; possible D gene TRBD2, 6 bases. V lost 3 bases and J lost 2, with 14 bases in between. CDR1 and CDR2 (germline): MNHEY, SMNVEV (reference sequence). The CDR3 covers 15 residues. In DNA form, the CDR3 reads TGTGCCAGCAGTTTGGAGGGGACCGGGGCCTACGAGCAGTACTTC. It codes for CASSLEGTGAYEQYF.

The rearrangement uses TRBV7-2 and TRBJ1-5, with D perhaps TRBD1 (6 bases). Germline V lookup: CDR1 SGHTA, CDR2 FQGNSA. V lost 5 bases, J lost 6 bases, and 8 bases lay in between. The CDR3 spans 12 residues. CDR3 DNA sequence: TGTGCCAGCAGCGCAGGGGTTCAGCCCCAGCATTTT. Protein: CASSAGVQPQHF.

The chain is built from TRBV27 and TRBJ2-3; D is ambiguous. From germline, CDR1 is MNHEY and CDR2 SMNVEV (reference sequence). The CDR3 spans 15 residues. V lost 3 bases to trimming and J lost 4 bases, with 14 bases between them. The CDR3 DNA follows: TGTGCCAGCAGTTTTTACCGCGGAGAATCAGATACGCAGTATTTT. Its translation is CASSFYRGESDTQYF.